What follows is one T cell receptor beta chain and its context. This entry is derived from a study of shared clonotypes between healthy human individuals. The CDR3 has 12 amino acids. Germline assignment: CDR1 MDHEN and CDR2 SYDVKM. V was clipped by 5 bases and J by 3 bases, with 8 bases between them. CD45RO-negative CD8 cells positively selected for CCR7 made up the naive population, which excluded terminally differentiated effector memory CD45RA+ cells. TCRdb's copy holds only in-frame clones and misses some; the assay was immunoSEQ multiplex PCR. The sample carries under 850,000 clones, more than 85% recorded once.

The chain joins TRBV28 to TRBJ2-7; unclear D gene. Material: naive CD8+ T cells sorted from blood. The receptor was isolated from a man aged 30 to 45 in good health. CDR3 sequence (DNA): TGTGCCAGCAGTATTACGGACTACGAGCAGTACTTC. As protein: CASSITDYEQYF.